The rows below give T cell receptor beta chains drawn from one sample of a study of T-cell memory formation after mild COVID-19. Each CDR3 protein is one row after TCRdb ran MiXCR on the 5' RACE reads. The sample holds 110,000 or so distinct CDR3 sequences, 20% to 25% seen once. The sample taken for sequencing was PBMCs or a T cell subset sorted from them (not recorded which). All receptors come from a man in his late teens or twenties who had mild COVID-19 (a few samples of this study predate the infection). Cell type and time point are not known. CDR3s include the opening cysteine and the closing phenylalanine or tryptophan. Fields, in order: clone size, D gene, J gene, V gene, CDR3 DNA, CDR3 protein. The D gene is left open where the match is weak. Clone size is stated in some rows and not others, as once, few, many or a class when expanded.

>few|-|TRBJ1-4|TRBV12-3/TRBV12-4
TGTGCCAGCAGTTCATCTTCCGATGAAAAACTGTTTTTT
CASSSSSDEKLFF
>few|TRBD1|TRBJ1-5|TRBV4-3
TGCGCCAGCAGCCAAGACAGGGGGCAGTGGCCCCAGCATTTT
CASSQDRGQWPQHF
>-|-|TRBJ2-7|TRBV29-1
TGCAGCGTTGAAGATTCATACTCCTACGAGCAGTACTTC
CSVEDSYSYEQYF
>few|TRBD2|TRBJ2-5|TRBV28
TGTGCCAGCAGTTTATGGGCTAGCGGGGGACACCAAGAGACCCAGTACTTC
CASSLWASGGHQETQYF
>few|TRBD1|TRBJ2-1|TRBV4-1
TGCGCCAGCAGCCACCAGGGACAGGGGGCTTCGTGGGGGCAGAAGCAGTTCTTC
CASSHQGQGASWGQKQFF
>-|-|TRBJ1-2|TRBV12-3/TRBV12-4
TGTGCCAGCAGTTTCCCGGGGAACTATGGCTACACCTTC
CASSFPGNYGYTF
>many|-|TRBJ1-1|TRBV29-1
TGCAGCGTTGGAAAGGGGGGCACTGAAGCTTTCTTT
CSVGKGGTEAFF
>once|TRBD2|TRBJ2-3|TRBV6-5
TGTGCCAGCAGTTACTCGTGGACTAGCGGAAGCACAGATACGCAGTATTTT
CASSYSWTSGSTDTQYF
>few|-|TRBJ1-4|TRBV6-6
TGTGCCAGCAGCTCGGCCGTTGAAAAACTGTTTTTT
CASSSAVEKLFF
>-|TRBD1|TRBJ1-2|TRBV6-1
TGTGCCAGCAGTGAGCTGGACAGGGGGCATGGCTACACCTTC
CASSELDRGHGYTF
>-|TRBD1|TRBJ2-2|TRBV5-6
TGTGCCAGCAGCTCTATCCTGGCGGGACAGGGGACAATCACCGGGGAGCTGTTTTTT
CASSSILAGQGTITGELFF
>few|-|TRBJ2-2|TRBV27
TGTGCCAGCTCATGGGGAGGTGACACCGGGGAGCTGTTTTTT
CASSWGGDTGELFF
>-|TRBD1|TRBJ1-2|TRBV7-9
TGTGCCAGCAGCTTTCGGGACAGGGGAGATGGCTACACCTTC
CASSFRDRGDGYTF
>-|-|TRBJ1-1|TRBV7-3
TGTGCCAGCAGCTCGGGGCAACAGGGGAACACTGAAGCTTTCTTT
CASSSGQQGNTEAFF
>-|TRBD2|TRBJ2-1|TRBV27
TGTGCCAGCAGTTTCGGCGGGGGGGCATGGAATGAGCAGTTCTTC
CASSFGGGAWNEQFF
>-|-|TRBJ2-2|TRBV4-1
TGCGCCAGCAGCCCGCGACCCCAGACTGACCCCCCGTTCGGGGAGCTGTTTTTT
CASSPRPQTDPPFGELFF
>-|-|TRBJ2-2|TRBV7-8
TGTGCCAGCAGCCCAAACACGGGGGCGGCCGGGGAGCTGTTTTTT
CASSPNTGAAGELFF
>-|-|TRBJ1-2|TRBV2
TGTGCCAGCAGTGAACAGGCGCGGGACTATGGCTACACCTTC
CASSEQARDYGYTF